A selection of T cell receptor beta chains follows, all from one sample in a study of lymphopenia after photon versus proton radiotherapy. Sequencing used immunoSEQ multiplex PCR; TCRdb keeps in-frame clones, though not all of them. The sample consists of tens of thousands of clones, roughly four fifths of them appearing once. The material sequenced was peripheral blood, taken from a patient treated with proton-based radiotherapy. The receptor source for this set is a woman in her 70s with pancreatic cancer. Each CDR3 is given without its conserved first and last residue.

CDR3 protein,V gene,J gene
AWRNSGGTYEQY,TRBV30,TRBJ2-7
ATTEGQGIYGYT,TRBV28,TRBJ1-2
ATSRGGLAGGYEQY,TRBV15,TRBJ2-7
ASSLVGPQPQH,TRBV28,TRBJ1-5
ATQTGSLEKLF,TRBV2,TRBJ1-4
AWSSRVLEEAF,TRBV30,TRBJ1-1
ASSSNGGRHTEAF,TRBV7-9,TRBJ1-1
ASSQDQGTSYEQY,TRBV4-3,TRBJ2-7
ASSLARNRGIPNTEAF,TRBV11-1,TRBJ1-1
ASSPTGPGNTIY,TRBV11-2,TRBJ1-3
ASSTQRTSGFYNEQF,TRBV27,TRBJ2-1
ASSELAGGYYNEQF,TRBV25-1,TRBJ2-1
ASSPLGGGYEQY,TRBV7-9,TRBJ2-7
ASSPRSERDINEQF,TRBV19,TRBJ2-1
ASSTRVWNEQF,TRBV6-1,TRBJ2-1
ASSQAGSAYEQY,TRBV4-3,TRBJ2-7
ASSLTGGETQY,TRBV5-4,TRBJ2-5
ASSSGRAYEQY,TRBV7-9,TRBJ2-7
ASSPGRSTDTQY,TRBV18,TRBJ2-3
ASSQDPAGGVADTQY,TRBV4-3,TRBJ2-3
ASSPSGTSYGYT,TRBV6-5,TRBJ1-2
ASSSPQTGLGYEQY,TRBV13,TRBJ2-7
ASSDEREEF,TRBV2,TRBJ2-1
ASSLYQGADYGYT,TRBV11-1,TRBJ1-2
ASSSRDSGGYT,TRBV27,TRBJ1-2
ASSSRGALNTEAF,TRBV7-2,TRBJ1-1
ASSFSGGLTDTQY,TRBV11-3,TRBJ2-3
ASSSGQPTNTEAF,TRBV5-6,TRBJ1-1
ASSEQGYNYGYT,TRBV2,TRBJ1-2
ASSSDSSYEQY,TRBV7-2,TRBJ2-7
SAGGESQPQH,TRBV29-1,TRBJ1-5
ASSLVVGSGANVPT,TRBV27,TRBJ2-6
ASSLSQGNYEQY,TRBV18,TRBJ2-7
ASSPRGTVGYEQY,TRBV7-9,TRBJ2-7
ASSQGSYNSPLH,TRBV7-3,TRBJ1-6
ASSFPDNSLNYGYT,TRBV6-6,TRBJ1-2
ASSGGRDQPQH,TRBV28,TRBJ1-5
ASKSYRENSPLH,TRBV28,TRBJ1-6
ASSPLQGTGGYT,TRBV6-5,TRBJ1-2
ASLSRGRTDTQY,TRBV7-2,TRBJ2-3
ASRPGQGYYGYT,TRBV28,TRBJ1-2
ASSLGSNWANVLT,TRBV11-3,TRBJ2-6
ASSWSTSVTYEQY,TRBV27,TRBJ2-7
ATTTGGNTEAF,TRBV2,TRBJ1-1
ASSGTGDSPLH,TRBV6-5,TRBJ1-6
ASSQEVTGGVSRNEQF,TRBV4-3,TRBJ2-1
ASSVFDRGLGTGELF,TRBV9,TRBJ2-2
ASSRPQGIQETQY,TRBV6-1,TRBJ2-5
ASSPRSGANVLT,TRBV5-4,TRBJ2-6
ASSPDEVGRSSGRVLSSYEQY,TRBV14,TRBJ2-7
ASSQDSKNTEAF,TRBV4-3,TRBJ1-1
ASSLAGGGTDTQY,TRBV5-1,TRBJ2-3
ASSGSRQETQY,TRBV2,TRBJ2-5